The 18 T cell receptor beta chains in this list originate from one sample, sequenced in a study of blood T cell repertoires in COVID-19. TCRdb's table, derived via immunoSEQ multiplex PCR, lists solely in-frame clones and lacks some. Here the sample spans 200,000 to 300,000 clones, approximately 90% being singletons. The sequenced sample consisted of peripheral blood. These receptors were obtained from a man between 60 and 70 years old who had recovered from COVID-19.

This chain connects TRBV5-1 to TRBJ2-1; 12 nucleotides match TRBD2. Germline V gives CDR1 SGHRS, CDR2 YFSETQ. The CDR3 sequence is 14 residues long. Trimming cost V 4 bases and J 9 bases; bases outside gene matches: 5. CDR3 in amino acids: CASSPLAGGSEQFF. Here the CDR3 DNA reads TGCGCCAGCAGCCCTCTAGCGGGGGGGAGTGAGCAGTTCTTC.

The V call is TRBV12-5, the J call TRBJ2-2; 9 bases match TRBD2. Unmatched junction bases numbered 6, after V lost 5 bases and J lost 5 bases. The CDR3 has 15 residues. The germline gives CDR1 LGHNT, CDR2 FRNRAP. This chain's CDR3 is CASGPSTSGTGELFF. The DNA for the CDR3 is TGTGCTAGTGGTCCGTCGACTAGCGGAACCGGGGAGCTGTTTTTT.

The chain recombines TRBV6-6 with TRBJ2-2, with D perhaps matching TRBD2 (6 bases). Germline-derived CDR1 and CDR2 are MNHNY and SVGAGI (reference sequence). The CDR3 runs 15 residues. Trimming stripped 5 bases from V and 8 bases from J, with 18 bases between. The CDR3 bases are TGTGCCAGCAGTACAAAAACCGGGACTCCGGGGGAGCTGTTTTTT. It yields the protein CASSTKTGTPGELFF.

The DNA for the CDR3 is TGTGCCAGTAGTATAGTGGCCCTCCAAGAGACCCAGTACTTC. This gives the protein CASSIVALQETQYF. The gene calls are TRBV19 and TRBJ2-5, with no clear D. CDR1 LNHDA and CDR2 SQIVND come from the germline V gene (reference sequence). V shed 1 base and J shed 1 base, with 7 bases lying between them. The CDR3 is made up of 14 amino acids.

CDR3 sequence: CASRRQGAGANVLTF. CDR3 bases: TGTGCCAGTAGAAGACAGGGGGCCGGGGCCAACGTCCTGACTTTC. J is TRBJ2-6 and V is TRBV6-5, with 10 nucleotides matching TRBD1. Germline-derived CDR1 and CDR2 are MNHEY and SVGAGI. V shed 9 bases, J shed 4 bases, and the junction held 6 bases outside the gene matches. The CDR3 has 15 amino acids.

The chain is built from TRBV10-1 and TRBJ2-1; D is ambiguous. Germline V gene data show CDR1 as WNHNN and CDR2 as SYGVQD (reference sequence). Deletions cut 2 bases from V and 8 bases from J, with 7 bases between. This CDR3 has 12 residues. The CDR3 loop is CASSENLDEQFF. The DNA of the CDR3 is TGCGCCAGCAGTGAGAATCTTGATGAGCAGTTCTTC.

This chain uses TRBV7-9 with TRBJ1-2; no clear D gene. The CDR3 is 13 residues long. Per germline, CDR1 SEHNR and CDR2 FQNEAQ (reference sequence). This CDR3 is CGTQRVTENGYTF. The CDR3 DNA reads as TGTGGTACGCAACGGGTAACTGAAAATGGCTACACCTTC.

The V and J genes are TRBV6-5 and TRBJ1-1, with D possibly being TRBD1 (6 bases). V was cut by 7 bases and J by 0 bases, with 15 bases left in between. The germline gives CDR1 MNHEY, CDR2 SVGAGI. CDR3 length: 15 residues. For the CDR3, the DNA is TGTGCCAGCACCTCCCAGACAGGACTGAACACTGAAGCTTTCTTT. Translating it yields CASTSQTGLNTEAFF.

This clone was detected a few times. CDR3 amino acids: CASSLSGGSPLHF. As DNA, the CDR3 is TGTGCCAGCAGTTTATCGGGGGGATCACCCCTCCACTTT. The chain combines TRBV27 with TRBJ1-6; D is perhaps TRBD1 (5 bases). The V and J ends lost 0 bases and 10 bases respectively, with 7 bases between them. The CDR3 spans 13 residues. Per germline, CDR1 MNHEY and CDR2 SMNVEV (reference sequence).

The chain recombines TRBV5-1 with TRBJ1-5; 7 bases fit TRBD1. CDR1 is SGHRS and CDR2 is YFSETQ in the germline V gene. Trimming removed 9 bases from V and 1 base from J; junction bases left unmatched: 4. This CDR3 is 13 amino acids long. CDR3 bases: TGCGCCACCCCGGACAGGAGCAATCAGCCCCAGCATTTT. Translation gives CATPDRSNQPQHF. Full variable domain (missing parts from reference TRBV5-1 and TRBJ1-5): KAGVTQTPRYLIKTRGQQVTLSCSPISGHRSVSWYQQTPGQGLQFLFEYFSETQRNKGNFPGRFSGRQFSNSRSEMNVSTLELGDSALYLCATPDRSNQPQHFGDGTRLSIL.

This chain connects TRBV18 to TRBJ2-2, with D unclear. The CDR3 contains 14 residues. Trimming stripped 2 bases from V and 5 bases from J, with 9 bases between. Per germline, CDR1 KGHSH and CDR2 LQKENI. The CDR3 is CASSPGRKTGELFF. The CDR3 coding sequence is TGTGCCAGCTCACCAGGCAGAAAGACCGGGGAGCTGTTTTTT.

DNA of the CDR3: TGTGCCAGCGGGACTAGCGGGGCCCCAGATACGCAGTATTTT. Encoded protein: CASGTSGAPDTQYF. The chain uses TRBV9 and TRBJ2-3; TRBD2 aligns across 13 bases. V shed 7 bases, J shed 4 bases, and the junction held 3 bases outside the gene matches. CDR3 length equals 14 residues. Per germline, CDR1 SGDLS and CDR2 YYNGEE. The full variable domain, its missing parts supplied by reference TRBV9 and TRBJ2-3, is DSGVTQTPKHLITATGQRVTLRCSPRSGDLSVYWYQQSLDQGLQFLIQYYNGEERAKGNILERFSAQQFPDLHSELNLSSLELGDSALYFCASGTSGAPDTQYFGPGTRLTVL.

The chain links TRBV19 to TRBJ1-1, with D possibly TRBD1 on 5 matching bases. Trimming removed 1 base at V and 5 bases at J, with 14 bases between. The germline V gene has CDR1 LNHDA and CDR2 SQIVND (reference sequence). This CDR3 is 15 amino acids long. The CDR3 spells CASSIARGDRTEAFF. The CDR3 nucleotides read TGTGCCAGTAGTATAGCCCGGGGGGATAGGACTGAAGCTTTCTTT.

This rearrangement joins TRBV24-1 to TRBJ1-5; no firm D call. This CDR3 region has 12 residues. Between the trimmed V and J ends, which lost 2 bases and 5 bases, there was a span of 3 bases. From germline, CDR1 is KGHDR and CDR2 SFDVKD. For the CDR3, the DNA is TGTGCCACCAGTGATTCCGATCAGCCCCAGCATTTT. This codes for CATSDSDQPQHF.

The V and J genes are TRBV27 and TRBJ1-5, with D hard to call. The CDR3 contains 13 residues. Trimming took off 2 bases at V and 4 bases at J, with 6 bases between the two ends. Germline CDR1 is MNHEY and CDR2 is SMNVEV (reference sequence). The CDR3 here is CASSLVANQPQHF. As DNA, the CDR3 is TGTGCCAGCAGTTTAGTAGCAAATCAGCCCCAGCATTTT.

This chain connects TRBV5-6 to TRBJ1-1; D is uncertain. Trimming removed 6 bases from V and 3 bases from J, with 15 bases in between. The CDR3 totals 14 residues. Germline CDR1 reads SGHDT; CDR2 reads YYEEEE. CDR3 bases: TGTGCCAGCACCTCTTCCGGGGTCCACACTGAAGCTTTCTTT. Amino acids: CASTSSGVHTEAFF.

The table lists this clone with a count of one. The chain recombines TRBV3-1 (or the pseudogene TRBV3-2) with TRBJ2-5, with 9 bases lining up with TRBD2. This CDR3 has 16 amino acids. Germline V gives CDR1 LGHDT, CDR2 YNNKEL (reference sequence). V trimming: 3 bases; J trimming: 2 bases; junction bases outside the gene matches: 7. The CDR3 is CASSHSGGGDQETQYF. In nucleotides, the CDR3 is TGTGCCAGCAGCCACAGTGGCGGGGGGGATCAAGAGACCCAGTACTTC.

J is TRBJ1-2 and V is TRBV7-9; D unclear. The V end lost 7 bases, the J end lost 8 bases, and 14 bases lay between the germline ends. The CDR3 length is 12 residues. CDR1 SEHNR and CDR2 FQNEAQ come from the germline V gene (reference sequence). CDR3 sequence: CASIKGPGGYTF. The CDR3, as DNA: TGTGCCAGCATCAAAGGGCCCGGGGGCTACACCTTC.